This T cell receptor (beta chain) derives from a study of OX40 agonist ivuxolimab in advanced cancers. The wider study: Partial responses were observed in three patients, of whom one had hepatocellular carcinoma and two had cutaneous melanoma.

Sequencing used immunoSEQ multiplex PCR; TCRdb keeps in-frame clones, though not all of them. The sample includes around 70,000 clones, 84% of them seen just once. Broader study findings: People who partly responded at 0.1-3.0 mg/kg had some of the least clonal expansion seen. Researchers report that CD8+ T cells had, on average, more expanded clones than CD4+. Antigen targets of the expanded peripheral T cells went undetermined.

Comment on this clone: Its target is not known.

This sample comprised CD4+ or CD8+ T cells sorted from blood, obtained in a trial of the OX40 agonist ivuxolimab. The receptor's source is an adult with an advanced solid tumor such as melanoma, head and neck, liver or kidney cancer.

The CDR3 here is CASSYNYGYTF. The CDR3 bases are TGTGCCAGCAGTTATAACTATGGCTACACCTTC. The chain carries TRBV6-6 and TRBJ1-2; unclear D gene. V lost 3 bases and J lost 1, with 0 bases in between. Germline CDR1 and CDR2: MNHNY and SVGAGI (reference sequence). This CDR3 comprises 11 residues.